The 24 T cell receptor beta chains given below trace back to one sample, sequenced in a study of beta chain features in type 1 diabetes. Sequencing targeted expressed TCRB transcripts, as all isolated RNA had been reverse transcribed. The method was immunoSEQ multiplex PCR; TCRdb's version includes in-frame clones alone and lacks a portion of them. The table shows about 360,000 clones, with around 12% occurring only once. Sequenced: naive CD4+ T cells from blood. These receptors all come from a man aged 18 to 29 in good health.

The V gene is TRBV28, the J gene TRBJ2-1; the D is unclear. V lost 3 bases and J 10 bases, leaving 10 bases between the germline ends. The germline gives CDR1 MDHEN, CDR2 SYDVKM. The CDR3 consists of 12 residues. CDR3 sequence (DNA): TGTGCCAGCAGTTTTCCAGATCGAGAGCAGTTCTTC. Translating it yields CASSFPDREQFF.

The V call is TRBV28, the J call TRBJ1-2; D gene unclear. Trimming removed 3 bases at V and 7 bases at J, with 9 bases between. The V gene's germline CDR1 is MDHEN and CDR2 SYDVKM. CDR3 length: 12 amino acids. The CDR3 nucleotides read TGTGCCAGCAGTTTGGGCTATCTTGGCTACACCTTC. It yields the protein CASSLGYLGYTF.

Only a few counts were recorded for this clone. The V and J genes are TRBV11-2 and TRBJ2-1; D possibly corresponds to TRBD1 (5 bases). V lost 5 bases to trimming and J lost 9 bases, with 11 bases between them. From germline, CDR1 is SGHAT and CDR2 FQNNGV. The CDR3 extends over 12 amino acids. The CDR3 sequence: CASSLYQGEQFF. The DNA for the CDR3 is TGTGCCAGCAGCCTATACCAGGGTGAGCAGTTCTTC.

This clone was seen a handful of times. The chain combines TRBV5-1 with TRBJ2-1, with unresolved D. Germline V gene lookup returns CDR1 SGHRS and CDR2 YFSETQ. The CDR3 has 15 amino acids. V lost 0 bases, J lost 5 bases, and 12 bases lay in between. The DNA for the CDR3 is TGCGCCAGCAGCTTGGGGGCCACGGCAAACAATGAGCAGTTCTTC. Protein: CASSLGATANNEQFF. Combining the CDR3 with reference TRBV5-1 and TRBJ2-1 gives the whole variable domain KAGVTQTPRYLIKTRGQQVTLSCSPISGHRSVSWYQQTPGQGLQFLFEYFSETQRNKGNFPGRFSGRQFSNSRSEMNVSTLELGDSALYLCASSLGATANNEQFFGPGTRLTVL.

This clone has only a few counts. This chain connects TRBV4-1 to TRBJ2-1; TRBD2 matches 14 bases. CDR3 length equals 17 residues. V lost 4 bases to trimming and J lost 2 bases; unmatched junction nucleotides: 4. Germline assignment: CDR1 MGHRA and CDR2 YSYEKL. DNA for the CDR3: TGCGCCAGCAGCCTAGGGACTAGCGGGAGCCCCTACAATGAGCAGTTCTTC. The encoded protein is CASSLGTSGSPYNEQFF.

This clone was observed a handful of times. The rearrangement uses TRBV5-1 and TRBJ1-2; D is uncertain. The germline V and J ends were trimmed by 0 bases and 4 bases, with 13 bases remaining between them. CDR1 and CDR2 (germline): SGHRS, YFSETQ. CDR3 length: 15 residues. CDR3 sequence reads: CASSLAGTRAYGYTF. CDR3 DNA sequence: TGCGCCAGCAGCTTGGCCGGAACTAGGGCCTATGGCTACACCTTC.

The sample holds many counts of this clone. V and J are TRBV29-1 and TRBJ1-1; D not resolved. The germline CDR1 and CDR2 sequences are SQVTM and ANQGSEA. CDR3 length equals 11 residues. V shed 7 bases and J shed 10 bases, with 16 bases lying between them. The CDR3 spells CSAPELRGAFF. DNA for the CDR3: TGCAGCGCTCCCGAGTTACGAGGAGCTTTCTTT.

The J gene is TRBJ1-1, the V gene TRBV19; no reliable D call. The ends were cut back, 10 bases at V and 5 bases at J, with 20 bases in the middle. The CDR3 covers 14 residues. Germline V gene lookup returns CDR1 LNHDA and CDR2 SQIVND (reference sequence). CDR3 sequence reads: CAITLTTTRTEAFF. In nucleotides, the CDR3 is TGTGCCATTACCCTTACCACCACGAGGACTGAAGCTTTCTTT.

This clone was detected a few times. The chain carries TRBV5-4 and TRBJ2-1, with 9 positions matching TRBD2. Germline V lookup: CDR1 SGHNT, CDR2 YYREEE (reference sequence). V was pared by 0 bases and J by 7 bases, with 8 bases of the junction left unmatched. The CDR3 is 16 amino acids. The DNA of the CDR3 is TGTGCCAGCAGCTTGGGAGAGCGGGGGGCACGTAATGAGCAGTTCTTC. Amino acids: CASSLGERGARNEQFF.

J is TRBJ1-5 and V is TRBV7-8; no definite D call. CDR1 and CDR2 from the germline V gene are SGHVS and FQNEAQ. This CDR3 contains 15 residues. Trimming took off 1 base at V and 1 base at J, with 8 bases between the two ends. CDR3 DNA sequence: TGTGCCAGCAGCTTAGGAGGGCAGAGCAATCAGCCCCAGCATTTT. Translated, it gives CASSLGGQSNQPQHF.

In regard to this clone: The same CDR3 also results from other DNA sequences found in this sample. The chain employs TRBV7-2 and TRBJ2-3; D perhaps matches TRBD2 (5 bases). Trimming shortened V by 1 base and J by 3 bases, and 11 bases separated the two germline ends. Per the germline V gene, CDR1 is SGHTA and CDR2 is FQGNSA. The CDR3 covers 15 residues. The CDR3 sequence is CASSLDGRGTDTQYF. CDR3 DNA sequence: TGTGCCAGCAGCTTAGACGGTCGGGGTACAGATACGCAGTATTTT.

J is TRBJ2-1 and V is TRBV28, with 9 bases matching TRBD2. CDR1 is MDHEN and CDR2 is SYDVKM in the germline V gene. This CDR3 is 15 amino acids long. With V trimmed by 5 bases and J by 10 bases, 12 bases remained unmatched. The CDR3 bases are TGTGCCAGCAGTATCCTGGCGGGAGGGGGCTCGGAGCAGTTCTTC. Translation gives CASSILAGGGSEQFF. The variable domain in full, with the rest retrieved from reference TRBV28 and TRBJ2-1, is DVKVTQSSRYLVKRTGEKVFLECVQDMDHENMFWYRQDPGLGLRLIYFSYDVKMKEKGDIPEGYSVSREKKERFSLILESASTNQTSMYLCASSILAGGGSEQFFGPGTRLTVL.

In its sample, this clone was seen a few times. J is TRBJ1-3 and V is TRBV30, with D perhaps TRBD1 (6 bases). The CDR3 covers 13 residues. CDR1 GTSNPN and CDR2 SVGIG come from the germline V gene (reference sequence). V was shortened by 5 bases and J by 4 bases, with 12 bases between the two germline ends. The CDR3 region has the DNA TGTGCCTGGTTACAGGGTCCAGGAAACACCATATATTTT. Translating it yields CAWLQGPGNTIYF. Drawing the rest from reference TRBV30 and TRBJ1-3, the complete variable domain is SQTIHQWPATLVQPVGSPLSLECTVEGTSNPNLYWYRQAAGRGLQLLFYSVGIGQISSEVPQNLSASRPQDRQFILSSKKLLLSDSGFYLCAWLQGPGNTIYFGEGSWLTVV.

This clone was detected a few times. This sample includes further DNA sequences coding for the same CDR3. The genes are TRBV11-2 and TRBJ2-7; D not certain. Germline V lookup: CDR1 SGHAT, CDR2 FQNNGV. V gave up 2 bases and J gave up 0 bases, with 8 bases separating them. This CDR3 is 14 amino acids long. CDR3 amino acids: CASSLSQASYEQYF. DNA of the CDR3: TGTGCCAGCAGCTTAAGCCAGGCCTCCTACGAGCAGTACTTC.

The chain combines TRBV6-5 with TRBJ1-1; no clear D gene. V lost 6 bases and J lost 6, with 17 bases in between. The CDR3 covers 14 residues. CDR1 MNHEY and CDR2 SVGAGI come from the germline V gene. DNA of the CDR3: TGTGCCAGCAGCCGACTCACTGGTTGGGCTGAAGCTTTCTTT. Translating it yields CASSRLTGWAEAFF.

This clone turned up a few times. The rearrangement links TRBV5-1 to TRBJ2-5; D is unresolved. The CDR3 covers 16 residues. Trimming took off 0 bases at V and 2 bases at J, with 14 bases between the two ends. Germline V gene data show CDR1 as SGHRS and CDR2 as YFSETQ. CDR3 in DNA: TGCGCCAGCAGCTTGGTCCTTGCTATGCCGCAAGAGACCCAGTACTTC. Translation: CASSLVLAMPQETQYF.

The chain recombines TRBV28 with TRBJ2-5; 12 bases are a match to TRBD2. There are 15 residues in the CDR3. Germline V gives CDR1 MDHEN, CDR2 SYDVKM. V shed 5 bases, J shed 6 bases, and the junction held 7 bases outside the gene matches. DNA of the CDR3: TGTGCCAGCAGTCTAGCGGGAGGGCCGGGGAAGACCCAGTACTTC. Its protein is CASSLAGGPGKTQYF.

The J gene is TRBJ2-1, the V gene TRBV15, with TRBD2 identical over 7 bases. With 0 bases clipped from V and 8 bases from J, the junction kept 4 bases outside the gene matches. Germline V gene data show CDR1 as LNHNV and CDR2 as YYDKDF (reference sequence). The CDR3 spans 14 residues. CDR3 DNA sequence: TGTGCCACCAGCAGAGATCTGGGGGGGTATGAGCAGTTCTTC. Translation gives CATSRDLGGYEQFF.

The rearrangement links TRBV4-3 to TRBJ2-3; tentative D call: TRBD1 (5 bases). Trimming took 6 bases from V and 4 from J, leaving 14 bases between them. Germline loops: CDR1 LGHNA, CDR2 YSLEER. The CDR3 is 14 amino acids. The CDR3 DNA sequence: TGCGCCAGCAGGTCCGCCAGGGCGTCAGATACGCAGTATTTT. This encodes CASRSARASDTQYF.

V usage is TRBV30 and J usage is TRBJ2-5; 7 nucleotides align to TRBD1. Germline assignment: CDR1 GTSNPN and CDR2 SVGIG (reference sequence). V trimming: 5 bases; J trimming: 2 bases; junction bases outside the gene matches: 8. The CDR3 runs 14 residues. The CDR3 loop reads CAWGWDSKQETQYF. CDR3 nucleotides: TGTGCCTGGGGGTGGGACAGTAAGCAAGAGACCCAGTACTTC. The variable domain in full, completed from reference TRBV30 and TRBJ2-5, reads SQTIHQWPATLVQPVGSPLSLECTVEGTSNPNLYWYRQAAGRGLQLLFYSVGIGQISSEVPQNLSASRPQDRQFILSSKKLLLSDSGFYLCAWGWDSKQETQYFGPGTRLLVL.

This clone was picked up a small number of times. This chain connects TRBV7-2 to TRBJ2-7; D is possibly TRBD1 (7 bases). Germline loops: CDR1 SGHTA, CDR2 FQGNSA. The V gene lost 6 bases and the J gene lost 0 bases, with 12 bases spanning the gap. The CDR3 extends over 14 amino acids. CDR3 DNA sequence: TGTGCCAGCAGACCAGGGGGGAGCTCCTACGAGCAGTACTTC. It is translated as CASRPGGSSYEQYF.

The chain employs TRBV7-2 and TRBJ2-3, with 11 bases aligning to TRBD1. V dropped 3 bases and J dropped 4; count of bases not matched to a gene: 3. There are 15 residues in the CDR3. Germline V gives CDR1 SGHTA, CDR2 FQGNSA. The CDR3 is CASSFRTGGSDTQYF. CDR3 nucleotide sequence: TGTGCCAGCAGCTTCAGGACAGGGGGCTCAGATACGCAGTATTTT.

The chain uses TRBV18 and TRBJ2-1; 9 bases align to TRBD2. Trimming removed 2 bases from V and 2 bases from J; junction bases left unmatched: 1. In germline, CDR1 is KGHSH, CDR2 LQKENI. CDR3 length: 15 residues. The CDR3 nucleotides are TGTGCCAGCTCACCAGCGGGAGGGCCCTACAATGAGCAGTTCTTC. Protein product: CASSPAGGPYNEQFF. Looking up the rest from reference TRBV18 and TRBJ2-1 gives the full variable domain: NAGVMQNPRHLVRRRGQEARLRCSPMKGHSHVYWYRQLPEEGLKFMVYLQKENIIDESGMPKERFSAEFPKEGPSILRIQQVVRGDSAAYFCASSPAGGPYNEQFFGPGTRLTVL.

The table lists this clone with a few counts. The chain uses TRBV5-1 and TRBJ2-1; D is undetermined. Looked up from germline, CDR1 is SGHRS and CDR2 is YFSETQ. The CDR3 is 14 residues long. V lost 0 bases to trimming and J lost 5 bases, with 9 bases between them. The CDR3: CASSLAPRDNEQFF. CDR3 DNA sequence: TGCGCCAGCAGCTTGGCCCCTCGTGACAATGAGCAGTTCTTC.